The count of the clone carrying this TCR beta chain is one. This CDR3 spans 13 amino acids. The germline V and J ends were trimmed by 7 bases and 5 bases, with 14 bases remaining between them. Germline-derived CDR1 and CDR2 are LNHDA and SQIVND (reference sequence). The data belong to a study of blood T cell repertoires in COVID-19. Across the whole study: T cells, B-cell-depleted T cells, or PBMCs provided the cDNA or gDNA that served as material.

In the original workflow: Cell counts per sample came from amplifying reference gene primers. Sequenced by immunoSEQ multiplex PCR; TCRdb stores in-frame clones only, minus some. V, J and clone size are those of that table, while D and trimming were read from the DNA. The sample records about 170,000 clones, about 87% being singletons. The sequence was obtained from a woman between 45 and 60 years old with acute or convalescent COVID-19. The chain uses TRBV19 and TRBJ1-1, with a possible D match to TRBD1 (5 bases). The sample consisted of peripheral blood. CDR3 in DNA: TGTGCCAGTACATCGGGGGATTCGACTGAAGCTTTCTTT. It specifies CASTSGDSTEAFF.